This T cell receptor (beta chain) was observed in a study of persistence of HIV-infected CD4 T cells. The stimulus was lysate of CMV-infected fibroblasts, about 10 ug/mL. CD4+ T cells upregulating both CD40 ligand and CD69 were sorted as responding cells. Stimulated PBMCs had first been depleted of CD8+ T cells. An 18-hour stimulation of CD8-depleted PBMCs used anti-CD28/CD49d costimulation, CD40-blocking antibody and enfuvirtide. This was the immunoSEQ version 4 assay in survey mode. The protocol was immunoSEQ multiplex PCR, while the TCRdb copy is restricted to in-frame clones and leaves out a portion. The sample yields more than 15,000 clones, about two thirds seen once. In regard to this clone: The antigen is unknown.

Study-wide points: Degenerate expanded CDR3beta sequences were enriched among CMV- and Gag-responding cells. Rare CMV-responding cells carrying HIV-1 proviruses were not analyzed separately for TCR.

The V end lost 4 bases, the J end lost 2 bases, and 9 bases lay between the germline ends. The CDR3 is 14 residues long. CDR1 and CDR2 from the germline V gene are SNHLY and FYNNEI. Sequenced here: CD4+ T cells sorted from PBMCs after approximately 19-hour stimulation, sampled from a patient who received antiretroviral therapy. The sequence was collected from an adult woman with HIV who was CMV-seropositive. The chain carries TRBV2 and TRBJ1-3; a weak D match, TRBD1 (5 bases). The CDR3 DNA reads as TGTGCCAGCAGTGGACAGCGGGCTGGAAACACCATATATTTT. This gives the protein CASSGQRAGNTIYF.